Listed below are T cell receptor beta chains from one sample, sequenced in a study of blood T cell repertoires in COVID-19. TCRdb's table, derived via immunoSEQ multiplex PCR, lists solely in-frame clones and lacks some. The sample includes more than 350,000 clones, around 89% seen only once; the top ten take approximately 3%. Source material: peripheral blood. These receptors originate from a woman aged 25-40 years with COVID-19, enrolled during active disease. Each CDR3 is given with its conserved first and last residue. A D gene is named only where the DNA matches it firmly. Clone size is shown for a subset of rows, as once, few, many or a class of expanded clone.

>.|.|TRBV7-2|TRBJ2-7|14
TGTGCCAGCAGCTGGGACACTCACTCCTACGAGCAGTACTTC
CASSWDTHSYEQYF
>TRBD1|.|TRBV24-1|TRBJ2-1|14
TGTGCCACCGGAAACAGGGGCGCCTACAATGAGCAGTTCTTC
CATGNRGAYNEQFF
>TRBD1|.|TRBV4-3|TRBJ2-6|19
TGCGCCAGCAGCCAAGATTTTAAGGGGGCCGGGGCTGGGGCCAACGTCCTGACTTTC
CASSQDFKGAGAGANVLTF
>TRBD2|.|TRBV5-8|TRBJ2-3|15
TGTGCCAGCGGGGGGGGACTACTCCGCACAGATACGCAGTATTTT
CASGGGLLRTDTQYF
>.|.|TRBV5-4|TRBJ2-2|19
TGTGCCAGCAGCTTGGTGGGTCTGCGGGGAAAAAGGAACACCGGGGAGCTGTTTTTT
CASSLVGLRGKRNTGELFF
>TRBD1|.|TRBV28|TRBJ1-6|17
TGTGCCAGCAGTTGGGAGACAGGGGGCGCCTATAATTCACCCCTCCACTTT
CASSWETGGAYNSPLHF
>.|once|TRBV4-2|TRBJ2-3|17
TGTGCCAGCAGCCAAGATGGTAATGGGGGCCTCACAGATACGCAGTATTTT
CASSQDGNGGLTDTQYF
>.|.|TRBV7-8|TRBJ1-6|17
TGTGCCAGCAGCTTAAATGTTGGGGGGCGCGGGGGTTCACCCCTCCACTTT
CASSLNVGGRGGSPLHF
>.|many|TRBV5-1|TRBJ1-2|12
TGCGCCAGCAGCACCCCTTACGGGGGCTACACCTTC
CASSTPYGGYTF
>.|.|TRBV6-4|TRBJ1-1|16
TGTGCCAGCAGTGACTCCCGTGGGACATTGAACACTGAAGCTTTCTTT
CASSDSRGTLNTEAFF